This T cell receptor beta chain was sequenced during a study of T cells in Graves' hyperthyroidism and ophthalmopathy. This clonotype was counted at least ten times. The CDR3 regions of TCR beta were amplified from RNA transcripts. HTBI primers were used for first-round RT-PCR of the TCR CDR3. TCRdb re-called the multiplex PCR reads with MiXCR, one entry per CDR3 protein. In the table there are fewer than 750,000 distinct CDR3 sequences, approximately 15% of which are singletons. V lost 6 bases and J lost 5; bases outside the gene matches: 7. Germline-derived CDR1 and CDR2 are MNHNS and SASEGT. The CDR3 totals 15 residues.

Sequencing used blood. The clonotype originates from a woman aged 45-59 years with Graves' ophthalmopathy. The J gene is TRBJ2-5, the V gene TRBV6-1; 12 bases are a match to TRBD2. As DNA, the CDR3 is TGTGCCAGCAGGGGGGGGACTAGCGGGTGGGAGACCCAGTACTTC. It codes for CASRGGTSGWETQYF.